The source of this T cell receptor (beta chain) is a study of early T cells in non-severe SARS-CoV-2 infection. On the study more broadly: The study sequenced bulk RNA from unsorted whole blood, with chains unpaired.

Individual cDNA molecules were tagged with unique molecular identifiers, the study reported. TCRdb analysed the 5' RACE reads with MiXCR anew, one entry per CDR3 protein. The sample lists tens of thousands of distinct CDR3 sequences, roughly 15% occurring once. General observations from the study: Matching against VDJdb likely underestimated virus-specific expansions, favoring anti-spike CD8.

Remarks on this clonotype: The antigen remains undetermined.

Trimming took off 2 bases at V and 7 bases at J, with 11 bases between the two ends. Germline loops: CDR1 DFQATT, CDR2 SNEGSKA (reference sequence). The CDR3 runs to 12 residues. The sequence came from an adult who was a healthcare worker with PCR-confirmed SARS-CoV-2 infection or an uninfected control (not recorded which). Sequencing used whole blood. The chain is built from TRBV20-1 and TRBJ1-1, with D possibly being TRBD1 (5 bases). This CDR3 reads CSARNRLSEAFF. CDR3 nucleotide sequence: TGCAGTGCTAGAAACAGGTTAAGTGAAGCTTTCTTT.